This record concerns one TCR beta chain sequence. This clonotype is described as medium-sized (0.01 to 0.1%). This clone's antigen is unknown. Base qualities are missing; no much larger clone stands one base away. This sample was taken from a study of spatial heterogeneity in lung cancer (dated by TCRdb to about 2019). With respect to the entire study: Beta-chain transcripts were consistently detected in greater numbers than alpha-chain transcripts, which likely reflected higher beta-chain transcript abundance. In tumor regions, TCR transcript counts showed a strong correlation with a T cell transcriptional module score derived from matched bulk RNA-seq. In the raw uncorrected reads, each unique combination of TCR and UMI appeared more than ten times on average. In non-small cell lung cancer, the study made a quantitative comparison of TCR alpha and beta repertoires among multiple tumor regions, matched nontumor lung and blood. Nonsynonymous mutation counts, determined by whole-exome sequencing of tumor tissue, were related to TCR repertoire features. Both alpha and beta chains were TCR-sequenced in 200 to 250 tumor regions, approximately 68 matched nontumor lung samples and around 54 PBMC samples obtained at surgery.

What the study reported, not specific to this receptor: The tumor nonsynonymous mutation count correlated with the number of expanded alpha and beta TCRs within the tumor. Counts of ubiquitous and regional expanded TCRs were found to correlate with counts of ubiquitous and regional nonsynonymous mutations, respectively. TCR-seq was estimated to cover only roughly 7% of tumor T cells for alpha chains and around 13% for beta chains. Confirming at a functional level the hypothesis that regional TCRs recognize regional mutations was considered to require additional single-cell paired TCR alpha and beta sequencing.

Library generation was performed with 5' RACE. The instrument given in TCRdb is NextSeq 500. The TCR library protocol attached a unique molecular identifier to each TCR cDNA molecule to allow correction of PCR and sequencing errors. Regarding the original processing steps: TCR identification, UMI-based error correction and CDR3 extraction were all carried out with Decombinator tools. Expanded TCRs were defined as those above a frequency of 2 per 1,000, corresponding to the top 1% of the tumor frequency distribution. Expanded tumor TCRs were classed as regional if statistically deemed absent (corrected P<0.05) from at least one tumor region, otherwise ubiquitous. Rényi diversity was computed with the R vegan package after subsampling each repertoire 100 times to 5,000 TCRs. To build CDR3 similarity networks, amino acid triplet string-kernel similarity was used, and CDR3s were connected when their pairwise similarity was above 0.82. The raw public data were reprocessed by TCRdb itself: fastp quality trimming at Q25, MiXCR clonotype calling, in-frame beta chains only. Rows are unified per CDR3 protein, each entry keeping the most common DNA and genes. TCRdb's processing, not the study's, gives the V and J calls here. The sample table holds 7,500 to 9,500 distinct CDR3 sequences, of which 5% were seen once. The ten largest make up under 15% of the sample.

Taken with the paper, the label for time point translates to: sample taken at primary tumor resection. The donors were 60 to 80 patients from the lung TRACERx cohort who had early-stage, untreated non-small cell lung cancer. TCR sequencing used whole RNA extracted from tumor and nontumor lung tissue, or from cryopreserved PBMC samples, without cell sorting. A patient was chosen for TCR sequencing only when enough RNA was available from at least two tumor regions. Tumor and adjacent nontumor lung specimens were reviewed by a lung pathologist before selection. The origin of this receptor is a female donor with early-stage non-small cell lung cancer. Here the sequenced sample was lung tumor tissue, taken at surgery.

The CDR3 loop reads CASSLGGFDTEAFF. The nucleotide sequence reads as follows: TGCGCCAGCAGCTTGGGAGGATTTGACACTGAAGCTTTCTTT. The chain links TRBV5-1 with TRBJ1-1; confidence is insufficient to name the D gene. The germline V gene provides CDR1 SGHRS and CDR2 YFSETQ. Trimming takes 0 bases from V and 3 bases from J, and the germline ends sit 9 bases apart. Counted from cysteine to phenylalanine, this CDR3 has 14 amino acids. Only the CDR3 DNA is retained, 42 bases long and in frame from the first base.